A single sample is the source of the 9 T cell receptor beta chains below, sequenced in a study of blood T cell repertoires in COVID-19 (dated by TCRdb to the early 2020s). Library method: the immunoSEQ multiplex PCR assay. TCRdb's version of the immuneACCESS table is confined to in-frame rearrangements and falls short of the full clone set. An unresolved V gene accounts for under half of the shortfall where checked; the remainder is of unknown origin. The sample table shows some 67,000 clones, and about 87% are seen once. About 5.7% of the sample comes from the top ten. Sample: peripheral blood. The receptors originated from a man in his fifties or sixties with active COVID-19.

V and J are TRBV27 and TRBJ2-1; 11 bases agree with TRBD1. V gave up 5 bases and J gave up 8 bases; unmatched junction bases: 11. Germline CDR1 reads MNHEY; CDR2 reads SMNVEV (reference sequence). This CDR3 is 16 amino acids long. The CDR3 DNA is TGTGCCAGCAGTCCACATACCGGACAGGGGGCGGATGAGCAGTTCTTC. This codes for CASSPHTGQGADEQFF.

This clone has just a few counts. V is TRBV10-3 and J is TRBJ1-3; the D gene is possibly TRBD1 (5 bases). CDR3 length: 14 residues. The germline V gene encodes CDR1 ENHRY and CDR2 SYGVKD. Deletions cut 3 bases from V and 2 bases from J, with 8 bases between. This CDR3 reads CAISETRAGNTIYF. The CDR3 DNA sequence: TGTGCCATCAGTGAAACCAGGGCTGGAAACACCATATATTTT.

This rearrangement joins TRBV29-1 to TRBJ2-2; TRBD2 matches 10 bases. Per germline, CDR1 SQVTM and CDR2 ANQGSEA. CDR3 length: 12 residues. Trimming removed 7 bases from V and 6 bases from J; junction bases left unmatched: 2. The CDR3 coding sequence is TGCAGCGGGAGCGGGAGGGCCGGGGAGCTGTTTTTT. Protein product: CSGSGRAGELFF.

This clone was recorded only once. The rearrangement links TRBV5-4 to TRBJ2-2, with 8 bases that match TRBD1. Germline CDR1 and CDR2: SGHNT and YYREEE (reference sequence). Trimming at V came to 5 bases and at J to 4 bases, leaving 1 base not matched to a gene. The CDR3 spans 13 residues. Here the CDR3 reads CASSTGGTGELFF. CDR3 DNA: TGTGCCAGCAGTACAGGGGGCACCGGGGAGCTGTTTTTT. Based on the CDR3 plus reference TRBV5-4 and TRBJ2-2, the full variable domain is ETGVTQSPTHLIKTRGQQVTLRCSSQSGHNTVSWYQQALGQGPQFIFQYYREEENGRGNFPPRFSGLQFPNYSSELNVNALELDDSALYLCASSTGGTGELFFGEGSRLTVL.

V and J are TRBV3-1 (or the pseudogene TRBV3-2) and TRBJ2-3, with D maybe TRBD2 (6 bases). Trimming stripped 3 bases from V and 3 bases from J, with 13 bases between. The CDR3 runs to 15 residues. CDR1 and CDR2 from the germline V gene are LGHDT and YNNKEL (reference sequence). The CDR3 DNA is TGTGCCAGCAGCCAGACTAGGGGTGCAACAGATACGCAGTATTTT. Its protein product is CASSQTRGATDTQYF.

The chain recombines TRBV7-2 with TRBJ2-1, with 7 bases aligning to TRBD1. The germline CDR1 and CDR2 sequences are SGHTA and FQGNSA. The J segment lost 9 bases and the V segment lost 5 bases, leaving 19 bases of the junction unmatched. This CDR3 region has 17 residues. CDR3: CASSRTGTANSRSEQFF. The CDR3 nucleotides read TGTGCCAGCAGCAGGACCGGGACAGCTAATTCCCGGAGTGAGCAGTTCTTC.

Only one count was recorded for this clone. The genes are TRBV6-1 and TRBJ2-3; 7 bases align to TRBD1. The trim removed 2 bases at V and 4 bases at J, leaving 9 bases unmatched. The V gene's germline CDR1 is MNHNS and CDR2 SASEGT. The CDR3 is made up of 16 amino acids. In nucleotides, the CDR3 is TGTGCCAGCAGTGAAAGACCAGGGGGATTTGCAGATACGCAGTATTTT. Protein sequence: CASSERPGGFADTQYF.

The genes are TRBV4-1 and TRBJ1-6; maybe TRBD1 (5 bases). Germline CDR1 MGHRA, CDR2 YSYEKL. The CDR3 loop spans 16 amino acids. Trimming removed 0 bases at V and 4 bases at J, with 10 bases between. Here the CDR3 reads CASSQEEQVYNSPLHF. Here the CDR3 DNA reads TGCGCCAGCAGCCAAGAAGAACAGGTATATAATTCACCCCTCCACTTT.

The V and J genes are TRBV28 and TRBJ2-1; tentative D call: TRBD2 (6 bases). Trimming removed 4 bases from V and 6 bases from J, with 16 bases in between. Germline-derived CDR1 and CDR2 are MDHEN and SYDVKM. The CDR3 is 15 residues long. The CDR3 DNA is TGTGCCAGCAGTTCTGTCGTCCCTAGCGTCAATGAGCAGTTCTTC. Encoded protein: CASSSVVPSVNEQFF.